The clone carrying this T cell receptor (beta chain) has ten or more counts. These data come from a study of neurological immune-mediated disorders. MiXCR, applied by TCRdb to the 5' RACE reads, yields one record per CDR3 protein. There are tens of thousands of distinct CDR3 sequences in the sample; 13% occur only once, and approximately 10% lies in the top ten. Described time point: longitudinal time-point 3. Trimming removed 3 bases from V and 0 bases from J, with 7 bases in between. The germline gives CDR1 SGHKS, CDR2 YYEKEE (reference sequence). The CDR3 has 15 residues. The sample was PBMCs. The TCR comes from a young man in good health. The chain links TRBV5-5 to TRBJ1-6; no clear D gene. The CDR3 reads CASSSRSSYNSPLHF. In DNA form, the CDR3 reads TGTGCCAGCAGCTCGAGAAGCTCCTATAATTCACCCCTCCACTTT.